A single count supports the clone carrying this TCR beta chain. This sample is part of a study of blood T cell repertoires in COVID-19. Overall study: Whether acute or convalescent, the COVID-19 samples came from the United States, Italy and Spain. The cDNA or gDNA used as material had been derived from T cells, B-cell-depleted T cells, or PBMCs.

The germline V gene has CDR1 SGHTA and CDR2 FQGTGA. The CDR3 is 18 residues long. The V gene end was trimmed by 4 bases and the J gene end by 6 bases; junction bases not matched to a gene: 16. Authors' data handling: For nucleated cells, counts were estimated from reference gene primer amplification. Some clones are missing from TCRdb's copy, which holds only in-frame ones; the method was immunoSEQ multiplex PCR. From that table come the V and J calls and clone size; the DNA was used to work out D and trimming. The sample lists approximately 140,000 clones, around nine tenths occurring once. The sample taken for sequencing was peripheral blood. This sequence originates from a man in his 70s with active COVID-19. V usage is TRBV7-3 and J usage is TRBJ2-5, with TRBD1 matching 11 bases. The DNA for the CDR3 is TGTGCCAGCAGCTCCTCCCCCGGCCGGGACAGGGGGAGGAAGACCCAGTACTTC. Amino acid sequence: CASSSSPGRDRGRKTQYF.